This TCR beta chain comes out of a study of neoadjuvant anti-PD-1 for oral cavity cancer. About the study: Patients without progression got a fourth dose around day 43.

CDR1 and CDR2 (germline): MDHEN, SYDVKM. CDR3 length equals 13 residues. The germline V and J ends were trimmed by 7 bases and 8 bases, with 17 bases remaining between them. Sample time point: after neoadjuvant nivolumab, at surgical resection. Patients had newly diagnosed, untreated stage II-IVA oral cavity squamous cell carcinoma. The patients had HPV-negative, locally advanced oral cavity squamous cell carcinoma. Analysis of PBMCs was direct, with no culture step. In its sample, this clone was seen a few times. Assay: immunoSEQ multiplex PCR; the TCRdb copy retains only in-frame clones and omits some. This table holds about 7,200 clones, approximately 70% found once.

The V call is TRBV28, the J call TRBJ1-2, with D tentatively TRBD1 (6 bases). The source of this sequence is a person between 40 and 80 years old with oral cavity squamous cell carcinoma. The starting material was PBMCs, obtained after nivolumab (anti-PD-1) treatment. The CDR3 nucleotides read TGTGCCAGCATCGGGGGGGCGCAGGGCGGCTACACCTTC. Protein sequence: CASIGGAQGGYTF.